This T cell receptor (beta chain) was observed in a study of blood T cell repertoires in COVID-19. Study-level information: Samples of COVID-19 (acute and convalescent) were obtained from the United States, Italy and Spain. Nucleic acid was either cDNA or gDNA, and it came from T cells, B-cell-depleted T cells, or PBMCs.

This table comes from immunoSEQ multiplex PCR, and its TCRdb copy is limited to in-frame clones, with some not included. The sample lists about 230,000 clones, around nine tenths occurring once. V was pared by 7 bases and J by 1 base, with 16 bases of the junction left unmatched. The CDR3 is made up of 17 amino acids. From germline, CDR1 is MNHEY and CDR2 SMNVEV (reference sequence). Residents of around 24 US areas, aged roughly 18 to 95 years, made up the participants. V gene TRBV27 combines with J gene TRBJ2-7, with 7 bases lining up with TRBD1. The sample taken for sequencing was PBMCs or T cells enriched from blood (not recorded which). This TCR was recovered from a woman aged 25 to 39 with acute COVID-19. The CDR3 region is CASKRGQSAWGSYEQYF. Here the CDR3 DNA reads TGTGCCAGCAAAAGGGGGCAGAGCGCATGGGGGTCCTACGAGCAGTACTTC.